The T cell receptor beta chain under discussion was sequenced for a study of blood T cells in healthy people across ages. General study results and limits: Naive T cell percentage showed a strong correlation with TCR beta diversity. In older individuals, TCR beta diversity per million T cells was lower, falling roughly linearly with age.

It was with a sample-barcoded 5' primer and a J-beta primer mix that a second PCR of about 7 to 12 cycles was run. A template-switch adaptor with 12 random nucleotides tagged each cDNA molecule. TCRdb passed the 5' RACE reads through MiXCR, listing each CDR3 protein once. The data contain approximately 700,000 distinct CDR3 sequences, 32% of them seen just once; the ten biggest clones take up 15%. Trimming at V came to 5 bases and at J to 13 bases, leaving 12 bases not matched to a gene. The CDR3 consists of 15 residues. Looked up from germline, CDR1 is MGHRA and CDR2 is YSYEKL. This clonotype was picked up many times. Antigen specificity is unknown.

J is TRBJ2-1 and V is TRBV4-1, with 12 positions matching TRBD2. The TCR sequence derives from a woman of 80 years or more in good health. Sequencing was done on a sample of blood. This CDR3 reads CASSWNPSGGADQFF. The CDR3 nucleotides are TGCGCCAGCAGCTGGAACCCTAGCGGGGGGGCCGATCAGTTCTTC.